The 20 T cell receptor beta chains below were found in one sample sequenced in a study of blood T cell repertoires in COVID-19. Assay: immunoSEQ multiplex PCR; the TCRdb copy retains only in-frame clones and omits some. The data show a few hundred thousand clones, about four fifths seen once. Sequenced input: PBMCs or T cells enriched from blood (not recorded which). The receptors here all came from a man aged 45 to 65 who had recovered from COVID-19.

In this sample, this clone turned up a few times. The chain links TRBV12-2 to TRBJ1-6; TRBD1, the table's D call, was not compared with the DNA. TRBV12-2 is marked as a pseudogene. The CDR3 length is 14 residues. CDR3 region: CASRVTGGQSPLHF. The CDR3 coding sequence is TGTGCAAGTCGCGTTACAGGGGGCCAATCACCCCTCCACTTT.

With respect to this clone: Mismatch with germline at one junction end may stem from a read error. The CDR3 sequence: CASSSPGAPTVLNF. In nucleotides, the CDR3 is TGTGCCAGCAGCTCCCCGGGAGCACCTACGGTGTTAAACTTC. The gene calls are TRBV7-9 and TRBJ2-7; TRBD2 might be the D (6 bases). The CDR3 covers 14 residues. CDR1 and CDR2 from the germline V gene are SEHNR and FQNEAQ (reference sequence).

The chain combines TRBV9 with TRBJ2-7; D gene unclear. Trimming left V 3 bases short and J 1 base short, with 11 bases between. CDR1 SGDLS and CDR2 YYNGEE come from the germline V gene. This CDR3 has 14 residues. The CDR3 DNA reads as TGTGCCAGCAGCGCGGTCGGTTCTTCCTACGAGCAGTACTTC. Its translation is CASSAVGSSYEQYF.

This chain links TRBV5-4 with TRBJ1-6; 7 bases are shared with TRBD1. Germline V gene sequence: CDR1 SGHNT, CDR2 YYREEE (reference sequence). The V gene end was trimmed by 4 bases and the J gene end by 9 bases; junction bases not matched to a gene: 10. The CDR3 runs to 15 residues. As DNA, the CDR3 is TGTGCCAGCAGCCCGCGACAGGGAAAAGGTTCACCCCTCCACTTT. Encoded protein: CASSPRQGKGSPLHF.

The V gene is TRBV25-1, the J gene TRBJ1-4; D ambiguous. This CDR3 contains 15 residues. V shed 2 bases and J shed 5 bases, with 12 bases lying between them. In germline, CDR1 is MGHDK, CDR2 SYGVNS. CDR3 in amino acids: CASSETRQVNEKLFF. Written as DNA, the CDR3 is TGTGCCAGCAGTGAAACTCGACAAGTAAATGAAAAACTGTTTTTT.

The chain recombines TRBV7-9 with TRBJ2-5; D might be TRBD2 (7 bases). V lost 0 bases and J lost 3, with 17 bases in between. Germline CDR1 is SEHNR and CDR2 is FQNEAQ (reference sequence). This CDR3 region has 17 residues. CDR3 nucleotides: TGTGCCAGCAGCTTAGCGGGTGCGGGGGCCGCAGAAGAGACCCAGTACTTC. Protein: CASSLAGAGAAEETQYF.

The CDR3 region is CASSIRMSSYNEQFF. The CDR3 DNA reads as TGTGCCAGCAGCATACGCATGAGCTCCTACAATGAGCAGTTCTTC. The chain couples TRBV7-2 to TRBJ2-1; D remains ambiguous. CDR1 and CDR2 from the germline V gene are SGHTA and FQGNSA. The CDR3 runs 15 residues. V was shortened by 5 bases and J by 0 bases, with 11 bases between the two germline ends.

This rearrangement joins TRBV28 to TRBJ2-2; TRBD2 is a possible D gene (5 bases). Trimming pared 8 bases from V and 6 bases from J, leaving 13 bases between. Germline V lookup: CDR1 MDHEN, CDR2 SYDVKM. The CDR3 has 13 residues. CDR3 in amino acids: CASGSTGSGELFF. DNA of the CDR3: TGTGCCAGCGGGTCAACGGGGTCCGGGGAGCTGTTTTTT.

V is TRBV4-1 and J is TRBJ2-3; D is uncertain. The germline gives CDR1 MGHRA, CDR2 YSYEKL. Trimming pared 3 bases from V and 1 base from J, leaving 11 bases between. The CDR3 is 15 amino acids. This CDR3 reads CASSQQASRTDTQYF. The CDR3 DNA follows: TGCGCCAGCAGCCAGCAGGCCTCCCGCACAGATACGCAGTATTTT.

This rearrangement joins TRBV20-1 to TRBJ2-3; D is unresolved. The CDR3 has 14 residues. V lost 3 bases and J 1 base, leaving 11 bases between the germline ends. Germline loops: CDR1 DFQATT, CDR2 SNEGSKA (reference sequence). The CDR3 reads CSASGFTGTDTQYF. DNA of the CDR3: TGCAGTGCTAGTGGCTTTACGGGCACAGATACGCAGTATTTT.

The rearrangement uses TRBV6-4 and TRBJ2-6; D gene unclear. CDR3 length: 13 residues. Germline V gene lookup returns CDR1 MRHNA and CDR2 SNTAGT. Trimming took 7 bases from V and 3 from J, leaving 7 bases between them. The CDR3 sequence: CASKVDGANVLTF. The CDR3 DNA is TGTGCCAGCAAAGTAGATGGGGCCAACGTCCTGACTTTC.

There are a few counts of this clone. The chain uses TRBV5-1 and TRBJ2-7; 11 bases fit TRBD1. V shed 0 bases, J shed 5 bases, and the junction held 7 bases outside the gene matches. Germline V lookup: CDR1 SGHRS, CDR2 YFSETQ. The CDR3 spans 16 residues. CDR3 region: CASSLVGGQGANEQYF. DNA of the CDR3: TGCGCCAGCAGCTTGGTGGGAGGACAGGGGGCGAACGAGCAGTACTTC.

This sequence joins TRBV5-1 and TRBJ1-5; a possible D gene is TRBD1 (5 bases). The ends were cut back, 4 bases at V and 6 bases at J, with 20 bases in the middle. This CDR3 is 16 amino acids long. Germline loops: CDR1 SGHRS, CDR2 YFSETQ. The CDR3 region has the DNA TGCGCCAGCAGCCAAGACAGCCATAGTGTCGGTCAGCCCCAGCATTTT. Its protein product is CASSQDSHSVGQPQHF.

The rearrangement links TRBV23-1 to TRBJ1-4; the D is unclear. TRBV23-1 is flagged as an ORF with uncertain function. The CDR3 is made up of 16 amino acids. Deletions cut 6 bases from V and 0 bases from J, with 14 bases between. CDR3 nucleotide sequence: TGCGCCAGCAGCGTTCCTAAGAGAGCAACTAATGAAAAACTGTTTTTT. As protein: CASSVPKRATNEKLFF.

The CDR3 DNA is TGTGCCAGCACCAAATCCCCGGGAGGGACGGCCACTGGGGCCAACGTCCTGACTTTC. It encodes CASTKSPGGTATGANVLTF. This chain uses TRBV7-6 with TRBJ2-6; 8 nucleotides match TRBD2. The germline V gene encodes CDR1 SGHVS and CDR2 FNYEAQ. The CDR3 runs to 19 residues. Losses at the gene ends were 7 bases for V and 2 bases for J; bases not matched to a gene: 16.

V usage is TRBV3-1 (or the pseudogene TRBV3-2) and J usage is TRBJ1-2, with 7 nucleotides matching TRBD1. The CDR3 loop spans 15 amino acids. The J segment lost 4 bases and the V segment lost 3 bases, leaving 8 bases of the junction unmatched. Germline CDR1 and CDR2: LGHDT and YNNKEL (reference sequence). The CDR3 here is CASSHLTGVGYGYTF. The CDR3 bases are TGTGCCAGCAGCCACCTTACAGGGGTGGGCTATGGCTACACCTTC.

The rearrangement joins TRBV6-4 to TRBJ2-3; 9 bases agree with TRBD2. The CDR3 extends over 15 amino acids. CDR1 and CDR2 from the germline V gene are MRHNA and SNTAGT. V shed 7 bases, J shed 4 bases, and the junction held 9 bases outside the gene matches. The DNA for the CDR3 is TGTGCCAGCATACTCGAGCGGGAGGTGGCAGATACGCAGTATTTT. Translation: CASILEREVADTQYF.

This clone appeared a single time. The chain recombines TRBV28 with TRBJ2-1; TRBD1 agrees at 9 bases. Germline CDR1 MDHEN, CDR2 SYDVKM. The CDR3 runs to 16 residues. After removal of 5 bases from V and 4 bases from J, the junction contained 9 bases not matched to a gene. As DNA, the CDR3 is TGTGCCAGCAGTCCTCGTGGGACAGGGTATTACAATGAGCAGTTCTTC. Its protein product is CASSPRGTGYYNEQFF. Complete variable domain (other parts from reference TRBV28 and TRBJ2-1): DVKVTQSSRYLVKRTGEKVFLECVQDMDHENMFWYRQDPGLGLRLIYFSYDVKMKEKGDIPEGYSVSREKKERFSLILESASTNQTSMYLCASSPRGTGYYNEQFFGPGTRLTVL.

This clone was seen a single time. J is TRBJ1-2 and V is TRBV7-3; 9 bases fit TRBD1. Germline CDR1 SGHTA, CDR2 FQGTGA. V was pared by 5 bases and J by 4 bases, with 8 bases of the junction left unmatched. This CDR3 comprises 15 residues. Written as DNA, the CDR3 is TGTGCCAGCAGCGCCGGGACAGGGAACCCCTATGGCTACACCTTC. Its translation: CASSAGTGNPYGYTF.

The gene calls are TRBV5-1 and TRBJ1-4; perhaps TRBD1 as D (5 bases). Germline V CDR1 and CDR2: SGHRS, YFSETQ. This CDR3 contains 19 residues. The V gene lost 0 bases and the J gene lost 0 bases, with 18 bases spanning the gap. CDR3 bases: TGCGCCAGCAGCTTGGTCGGAGGTCGGAGGGGATCAACTAATGAAAAACTGTTTTTT. It translates to CASSLVGGRRGSTNEKLFF. The whole variable domain, filled in from reference TRBV5-1 and TRBJ1-4, reads KAGVTQTPRYLIKTRGQQVTLSCSPISGHRSVSWYQQTPGQGLQFLFEYFSETQRNKGNFPGRFSGRQFSNSRSEMNVSTLELGDSALYLCASSLVGGRRGSTNEKLFFGSGTQLSVL.